This is a list of T cell receptor beta chains from one sample in a study of vaccination and CD4 T cells after COVID-19. TCRdb itself ran the PCR reads through MiXCR, one entry per CDR3 protein. The sample shows approximately 9,600 distinct CDR3 sequences, approximately 28% of them seen only once. Which antigens these TCRs recognize remains unknown. Specimen: CD4+ T cells from blood, cultured in vitro, collected after SARS-CoV-2 vaccination. The receptors shown here come from a human donor who had recovered from COVID-19. Each CDR3 is given with its conserved first and last residue. D genes are given only for firm matches. Where a row states a size, it is once, few, many or the class of an expanded clone; other rows omit it.

abundance: -; v_gene: TRBV19; d_gene: -; j_gene: TRBJ2-7; CDR3aa: CASSKKGTRGDEQYF; CDR3nt: TGTGCCAGTAGTAAAAAAGGGACCCGGGGCGACGAGCAGTACTTC
abundance: -; v_gene: TRBV7-8; d_gene: -; j_gene: TRBJ2-2; CDR3aa: CASSLAGLFTGELFF; CDR3nt: TGTGCCAGCAGCTTAGCGGGACTTTTCACCGGGGAGCTGTTTTTT
abundance: -; v_gene: TRBV28; d_gene: -; j_gene: TRBJ2-5; CDR3aa: CASSLYGGVETQYF; CDR3nt: TGTGCCAGCAGTTTATATGGGGGAGTGGAGACCCAGTACTTC
abundance: -; v_gene: TRBV24-1; d_gene: -; j_gene: TRBJ2-3; CDR3aa: CATSDPSKGRVDTQYF; CDR3nt: TGTGCCACCAGTGACCCCTCGAAGGGGCGCGTCGATACGCAGTATTTT
abundance: -; v_gene: TRBV7-6; d_gene: TRBD1; j_gene: TRBJ1-3; CDR3aa: CASSLEGPTGAGNTIYF; CDR3nt: TGTGCCAGCAGCTTAGAGGGACCGACAGGGGCTGGAAACACCATATATTTT
abundance: few; v_gene: TRBV19; d_gene: -; j_gene: TRBJ1-5; CDR3aa: CASSPGHLQPQHF; CDR3nt: TGTGCCAGTAGTCCCGGACATCTCCAGCCCCAGCATTTT
abundance: -; v_gene: TRBV27; d_gene: -; j_gene: TRBJ1-2; CDR3aa: CASSLSLNALVSGYTF; CDR3nt: TGTGCCAGCAGTTTATCATTGAATGCCCTTGTTAGCGGCTACACCTTC
abundance: -; v_gene: TRBV7-9; d_gene: TRBD1; j_gene: TRBJ2-4; CDR3aa: CASSFTGVGDIQYF; CDR3nt: TGTGCCAGCAGCTTCACAGGGGTTGGGGACATTCAGTACTTC
abundance: few; v_gene: TRBV28; d_gene: TRBD1; j_gene: TRBJ1-1; CDR3aa: CASTTGGTEAFF; CDR3nt: TGTGCCAGCACGACAGGGGGCACTGAAGCTTTCTTT
abundance: medium-sized; v_gene: TRBV7-2; d_gene: TRBD2; j_gene: TRBJ2-7; CDR3aa: CASSLDGLAGREQYF; CDR3nt: TGTGCCAGCAGCTTAGATGGACTAGCGGGACGGGAGCAGTACTTC
abundance: few; v_gene: TRBV6-5; d_gene: TRBD2; j_gene: TRBJ2-7; CDR3aa: CASSFSGRAQSEQYF; CDR3nt: TGTGCCAGCAGTTTTAGCGGGAGGGCCCAGAGCGAGCAGTACTTC
abundance: -; v_gene: TRBV6-2/TRBV6-3; d_gene: -; j_gene: TRBJ1-5; CDR3aa: CASSPAGRGNQPQHF; CDR3nt: TGTGCCAGCAGTCCAGCAGGGCGCGGCAATCAGCCCCAGCATTTT
abundance: -; v_gene: TRBV28; d_gene: -; j_gene: TRBJ2-1; CDR3aa: CASSLSGLNRDNEQFF; CDR3nt: TGTGCCAGCAGTTTATCTGGGTTGAACAGGGACAATGAGCAGTTCTTC
abundance: -; v_gene: TRBV7-6; d_gene: -; j_gene: TRBJ1-1; CDR3aa: CASSLARAVNTEAFF; CDR3nt: TGTGCCAGCAGCTTAGCGCGAGCGGTGAACACTGAAGCTTTCTTT
abundance: -; v_gene: TRBV6-5; d_gene: TRBD2; j_gene: TRBJ2-1; CDR3aa: CASSYVGGRRTYNEQFF; CDR3nt: TGTGCCAGCAGTTACGTGGGCGGGAGGAGAACCTACAATGAGCAGTTCTTC
abundance: -; v_gene: TRBV2; d_gene: -; j_gene: TRBJ2-5; CDR3aa: CASSLGPETQYF; CDR3nt: TGTGCCAGCAGCCTCGGACCAGAGACCCAGTACTTC
abundance: few; v_gene: TRBV20-1; d_gene: TRBD1; j_gene: TRBJ1-5; CDR3aa: CSVGRGGARQPQHF; CDR3nt: TGCAGTGTTGGCAGGGGGGGGGCTCGGCAGCCCCAGCATTTT